A single sample gave rise to the 27 T cell receptor beta chains below, sequenced in a study of blood T cells in healthy people across ages. Primed by a sample-barcoded 5' primer and a J-beta primer mix, a second PCR proceeded for about 6 to 12 cycles. TCRdb analysed the 5' RACE reads with MiXCR anew, one entry per CDR3 protein. The sample contains approximately 830,000 distinct CDR3 sequences, 62% of which appear only once. The sample taken for sequencing was blood. Every receptor here comes from a man between 25 and 39 years old in good health.

This clonotype was observed many times. The gene calls are TRBV27 and TRBJ2-7; maybe TRBD2 (6 bases). This CDR3 spans 14 amino acids. Per germline, CDR1 MNHEY and CDR2 SMNVEV (reference sequence). The V and J ends lost 6 bases and 0 bases respectively, with 12 bases between them. The CDR3 DNA reads TGTGCCAGCAGCTTAGGGCGGGGCTCCTACGAGCAGTACTTC. Residues: CASSLGRGSYEQYF.

This clonotype was found a few times. The junction does not match germline at one end; this may be a read error. The chain is built from TRBV29-1 and TRBJ2-3, with no clear D. The CDR3 runs 11 residues. Germline CDR1 SQVTM, CDR2 ANQGSEA. The CDR3: CSVRDTYTQYF. The CDR3 coding sequence is TGCAGCGTCCGCGACACATATACGCAGTATTTT.

This clonotype was seen more than once but under ten times. This chain connects TRBV2 to TRBJ1-2; TRBD1 agrees at 9 bases. V lost 4 bases to trimming and J lost 5 bases; unmatched junction nucleotides: 2. Germline CDR1 and CDR2: SNHLY and FYNNEI. This CDR3 comprises 13 residues. The CDR3 DNA reads TGTGCCAGCAGTGGGACAGGGGCTTATGGCTACACCTTC. Amino acids: CASSGTGAYGYTF.

Ten or more counts support this clonotype. Written as DNA, the CDR3 is TGTGCCAGCTCACCTGGACAGGGGTGGACGACAGATACGCAGTATTTT. It translates to CASSPGQGWTTDTQYF. The chain carries TRBV18 and TRBJ2-3, with TRBD1 matching over 9 bases. Per the germline V gene, CDR1 is KGHSH and CDR2 is LQKENI. The trim removed 3 bases at V and 3 bases at J, leaving 7 bases unmatched. The CDR3 covers 16 residues.

The chain has TRBV4-3 and TRBJ2-5, with 7 bases that match TRBD2. The CDR3 has 16 residues. Trimming took 3 bases from V and 1 from J; bases not matched to a gene: 8. Germline-derived CDR1 and CDR2 are LGHNA and YSLEER. The CDR3 DNA follows: TGCGCCAGCAGCCAGTCGGGAGCGGGACCCCAAGAGACCCAGTACTTC. Its translation is CASSQSGAGPQETQYF.

This chain joins TRBV7-2 and TRBJ1-2, with TRBD1 as a possible D gene (5 bases). Per the germline V gene, CDR1 is SGHTA and CDR2 is FQGNSA. The CDR3 runs to 15 residues. Trimming left V 2 bases short and J 6 bases short, with 16 bases between. CDR3 protein: CASSLRGLGADGYTF. CDR3 nucleotides: TGTGCCAGCAGCTTACGGGGACTAGGAGCCGATGGCTACACCTTC. The variable domain in full, completed from reference TRBV7-2 and TRBJ1-2, reads GAGVSQSPSNKVTEKGKDVELRCDPISGHTALYWYRQSLGQGLEFLIYFQGNSAPDKSGLPSDRFSAERTGGSVSTLTIQRTQQEDSAVYLCASSLRGLGADGYTFGSGTRLTVV.

J is TRBJ2-3 and V is TRBV7-2, with D possibly TRBD2 on 6 matching bases. Trimming stripped 7 bases from V and 5 bases from J, with 16 bases between. Germline CDR1 is SGHTA and CDR2 is FQGNSA. There are 14 residues in the CDR3. The CDR3 DNA follows: TGTGCCAGCACCCTCAGGAGGGATGAAGATACGCAGTATTTT. As protein: CASTLRRDEDTQYF.

This clonotype was recorded at least ten times. The gene calls are TRBV2 and TRBJ2-2, with D uncertain. CDR3 size: 15 residues. Germline lookup yields CDR1 SNHLY and CDR2 FYNNEI. V was clipped by 4 bases and J by 1 base, with 10 bases between them. CDR3 in amino acids: CASSVGQGNTGELFF. The CDR3 DNA sequence: TGTGCCAGCAGTGTTGGGCAAGGGAACACCGGGGAGCTGTTTTTT.

The chain employs TRBV20-1 and TRBJ2-1; the match to TRBD2 covers 15 bases. The germline V gene encodes CDR1 DFQATT and CDR2 SNEGSKA (reference sequence). Losses at the gene ends were 2 bases for V and 13 bases for J; bases not matched to a gene: 12. This CDR3 region has 16 residues. The CDR3 protein is CSARSGLAGGPIFQFF. In DNA form, the CDR3 reads TGCAGTGCTAGATCAGGACTAGCGGGGGGGCCGATTTTTCAGTTCTTC.

The genes are TRBV29-1 and TRBJ2-2; unclear D gene. Germline V gene sequence: CDR1 SQVTM, CDR2 ANQGSEA. The CDR3 is 13 residues long. Trimming removed 3 bases from V and 4 bases from J, with 9 bases in between. The CDR3 nucleotides are TGCAGCGTTGAGGGCCACCCCACCGGGGAGCTGTTTTTT. Protein product: CSVEGHPTGELFF.

This chain uses TRBV20-1 with TRBJ2-4; 7 bases agree with TRBD1. The CDR3 length is 14 residues. J gave up 0 bases and V 4 bases, and 3 bases lay outside the gene matches. Germline CDR1 reads DFQATT; CDR2 reads SNEGSKA (reference sequence). The CDR3 DNA is TGCAGTGCTACGACAGGGATAGCCAAAAACATTCAGTACTTC. It yields the protein CSATTGIAKNIQYF.

The chain couples TRBV12-3 or TRBV12-4 to TRBJ1-2; D is uncertain. V lost 7 bases to trimming and J lost 5 bases, with 11 bases between them. The CDR3 runs 12 residues. The CDR3 loop reads CASMPSGYGYTF. DNA for the CDR3: TGTGCCAGCATGCCCTCCGGGTATGGCTACACCTTC.

V and J are TRBV5-6 and TRBJ2-5; 9 bases align to TRBD1. Judging by the DNA end, TRBJ2-7 fits better; the J call may be wrong. Germline loops: CDR1 SGHDT, CDR2 YYEEEE. The CDR3 has 13 amino acids. CDR3 DNA sequence: TGTGCCAGCAGCTGGACAGGGGTGTCCGAGCAGTACTTC. It codes for CASSWTGVSEQYF.

The V and J genes are TRBV20-1 and TRBJ1-6; TRBD1 is a possible D gene (5 bases). V lost 1 base, J lost 8 bases, and 15 bases lay in between. Germline CDR1 reads DFQATT; CDR2 reads SNEGSKA (reference sequence). This CDR3 has 15 amino acids. The CDR3 loop reads CSARAGARRDSPLHF. Here the CDR3 DNA reads TGCAGTGCTAGAGCCGGGGCCAGGCGGGATTCACCCCTCCACTTT.

This clonotype was detected only once. The chain uses TRBV6-6 and TRBJ1-4; D is possibly TRBD1 (6 bases). The V gene's germline CDR1 is MNHNY and CDR2 SVGAGI (reference sequence). Trimming removed 1 base from V and 8 bases from J, with 11 bases in between. This CDR3 has 14 amino acids. CDR3: CASSYWGAEEKLFF. The CDR3 bases are TGTGCCAGCAGTTACTGGGGGGCCGAAGAAAAACTGTTTTTT.

This clonotype was observed a handful of times. The V and J genes are TRBV6-2 or TRBV6-3 and TRBJ1-2, with 7 bases lining up with TRBD1. CDR1 is MNHEY and CDR2 is SVGEGT in the germline V gene. The CDR3 length is 14 residues. The V and J ends lost 4 bases and 4 bases, in that order; junction bases with no gene match: 6. The CDR3 DNA reads TGTGCCAGCAGTTTCTACCGGGACAGCTATGGCTACACCTTC. This codes for CASSFYRDSYGYTF.

The DNA of the CDR3 is TGCGCCAGCAGGGGTTTACAGCGGGGCATCGTCACAGATACGCAGTATTTT. It is translated as CASRGLQRGIVTDTQYF. The rearrangement joins TRBV5-1 to TRBJ2-3; 7 nucleotides agree with TRBD2. Per germline, CDR1 SGHRS and CDR2 YFSETQ. CDR3 length: 17 residues. With V trimmed by 5 bases and J by 2 bases, 14 bases remained unmatched.

The rearrangement uses TRBV15 and TRBJ2-1; 11 bases map to TRBD2. After removal of 0 bases from V and 5 bases from J, the junction contained 6 bases not matched to a gene. This CDR3 contains 17 residues. The germline V gene has CDR1 LNHNV and CDR2 YYDKDF (reference sequence). The CDR3 is CATSRDLAGGLHNEQFF. The DNA for the CDR3 is TGTGCCACCAGCAGAGATCTAGCGGGGGGCCTTCACAATGAGCAGTTCTTC.

This clonotype appeared a few times. V usage is TRBV4-1 and J usage is TRBJ2-7; tentatively, D is TRBD1 or TRBD2 (5 bases each). V dropped 1 base and J dropped 3 bases, with 10 bases sitting between them. The CDR3 loop spans 14 amino acids. Germline V gene data show CDR1 as MGHRA and CDR2 as YSYEKL. The CDR3: CASSQGDSGYEQYF. In nucleotides, the CDR3 is TGCGCCAGCAGCCAAGGAGACAGCGGCTACGAGCAGTACTTC.

The CDR3, as DNA: TGTGCCAGCAGTTATGGACGAGAAGATACGCAGTATTTT. Translated: CASSYGREDTQYF. V usage is TRBV6-5 and J usage is TRBJ2-3; D is ambiguous. This CDR3 is built from 13 residues. From germline, CDR1 is MNHEY and CDR2 SVGAGI. Trimming left V 3 bases short and J 5 bases short, with 9 bases between.

V is TRBV6-2 or TRBV6-3 and J is TRBJ2-1; 10 positions match TRBD1. This CDR3 spans 15 amino acids. V lost 5 bases to trimming and J lost 9 bases; unmatched junction nucleotides: 10. Germline assignment: CDR1 MNHEY and CDR2 SVGEGT. For the CDR3, the DNA is TGTGCCAGCAGTGGGGACAGGGGCCTATATGGTGAGCAGTTCTTC. It codes for CASSGDRGLYGEQFF.

This clonotype was seen a handful of times. The V gene is TRBV29-1, the J gene TRBJ1-1; D not resolved. Per germline, CDR1 SQVTM and CDR2 ANQGSEA. Trimming removed 0 bases at V and 5 bases at J, with 10 bases between. This CDR3 contains 13 residues. The DNA of the CDR3 is TGCAGCGTTGAAGAGCCGCGGAGGACTGAAGCTTTCTTT. Protein product: CSVEEPRRTEAFF.

J is TRBJ1-2 and V is TRBV6-6; D is perhaps TRBD1 (5 bases). CDR1 is MNHNY, CDR2 SVGAGI, per germline (reference sequence). The CDR3 has 13 amino acids. V lost 7 bases, J lost 5 bases, and 14 bases lay in between. The CDR3 DNA reads as TGTGCCAGCACCCGGGGACTTTTTTATGGCTACACCTTC. Protein product: CASTRGLFYGYTF.

V gene TRBV6-5 combines with J gene TRBJ2-7; perhaps D is TRBD1 or TRBD2 (6 bases each). The V end was cut by 0 bases, the J end by 4 bases, with 13 bases between. The CDR3 totals 15 residues. Germline CDR1 and CDR2: MNHEY and SVGAGI. CDR3 loop: CASSYSEGGGYEQYF. CDR3 sequence (DNA): TGTGCCAGCAGTTACTCGGAGGGGGGCGGTTACGAGCAGTACTTC.

Only a few counts were recorded for this clonotype. The rearrangement uses TRBV4-3 and TRBJ2-7; no clear D. Germline CDR1 reads LGHNA; CDR2 reads YSLEER. Between the trimmed V and J ends, which lost 4 bases and 3 bases, there was a span of 19 bases. This CDR3 has 16 amino acids. This chain's CDR3 is CASSPGSGPQVYEQYF. The DNA of the CDR3 is TGCGCCAGCAGCCCCGGGTCAGGCCCACAAGTCTACGAGCAGTACTTC.

The genes are TRBV6-6 and TRBJ2-6, with 9 bases matching TRBD1. The CDR3 spans 17 residues. Germline V CDR1 and CDR2: MNHNY, SVGAGI (reference sequence). V trimming: 6 bases; J trimming: 4 bases; junction bases outside the gene matches: 10. Written as DNA, the CDR3 is TGTGCCAGCAGCAAACAGGGGGCCGGTATCGGGGCCAACGTCCTGACTTTC. Amino acids: CASSKQGAGIGANVLTF.

The chain carries TRBV4-1 and TRBJ1-6, with TRBD1 identical over 7 bases. J gave up 0 bases and V 3 bases, and 5 bases lay outside the gene matches. This CDR3 is 17 amino acids long. In germline, CDR1 is MGHRA, CDR2 YSYEKL. The CDR3 loop is CASSQENRGSYNSPLHF. The CDR3 bases are TGCGCCAGCAGCCAGGAAAACAGGGGCTCCTATAATTCACCCCTCCACTTT.